The text below deals with one T cell receptor (beta chain). The junction departs from germline at one end; a sequencing error may be responsible. The assay was immunoSEQ multiplex PCR, and TCRdb's table has in-frame clones only and misses some. The sample has 150,000 to 200,000 clones, roughly 91% seen once. This sample was included in a study of blood T cell repertoires in COVID-19. This receptor was taken from a human donor in a cohort sampled during active COVID-19. Sequenced material: peripheral blood.

The CDR3 sequence is CASSLDRGNHPQHF. The DNA for the CDR3 is TGTGCCAGCAGCTTAGACAGGGGGAATCATCCCCAGCATTTT. This rearrangement joins TRBV7-2 to TRBJ1-5; 8 bases are a match to TRBD1. Germline CDR1 reads SGHTA; CDR2 reads FQGNSA. The CDR3 has 14 residues.